Below are 20 T cell receptor beta chains sequenced from a single sample in a study of T cells in Graves' hyperthyroidism and ophthalmopathy. Using RNA transcripts as the source, TCR beta CDR3 regions were amplified. A set of HTBI primers served as the primers for a first-round RT-PCR of the TCR CDR3. One entry per CDR3 protein results from TCRdb running MiXCR on the multiplex PCR reads. The sample shows about 640,000 distinct CDR3 sequences, more than 12% of them seen only once. The sequencing sample was made of blood. The origin of the receptors is a woman aged 45 to 65 with Graves' ophthalmopathy.

This clonotype has more than one count but fewer than ten. The rearrangement links TRBV18 to TRBJ2-1, with D possibly being TRBD1 (8 bases). Germline V gene sequence: CDR1 KGHSH, CDR2 LQKENI. The CDR3 has 15 amino acids. V shed 2 bases and J shed 7 bases, with 15 bases lying between them. CDR3 protein: CASSPGQGGRNEQFF. The CDR3, as DNA: TGTGCCAGCTCACCAGGACAGGGAGGGCGGAATGAGCAGTTCTTC.

This sequence joins TRBV27 and TRBJ2-7; D might be TRBD1 (6 bases). Trimming stripped 3 bases from V and 6 bases from J, with 9 bases between. The CDR3 runs 12 residues. CDR1 MNHEY and CDR2 SMNVEV come from the germline V gene (reference sequence). In DNA form, the CDR3 reads TGTGCCAGCAGTTTCCAGGGGAGCGAGCAGTACTTC. Translated: CASSFQGSEQYF.

This rearrangement joins TRBV6-4 to TRBJ2-2, with unresolved D. The ends were cut back, 0 bases at V and 3 bases at J, with 5 bases in the middle. CDR3 length: 14 residues. The germline V gene has CDR1 MRHNA and CDR2 SNTAGT. The CDR3 loop reads CASSDSQDTGELFF. DNA of the CDR3: TGTGCCAGCAGTGACTCACAAGACACCGGGGAGCTGTTTTTT.

This clonotype was seen once. The CDR3 DNA reads TGTGCCAGCAGCAGAGAACGTTGGGGCGGTCAGCCCCAGCATTTT. The encoded protein is CASSRERWGGQPQHF. This chain links TRBV7-3 with TRBJ1-5; D is possibly TRBD1 (5 bases). Per germline, CDR1 SGHTA and CDR2 FQGTGA. The CDR3 is 15 residues long. V gave up 5 bases and J gave up 6 bases, with 17 bases separating them.

The chain employs TRBV5-6 and TRBJ2-7; 14 bases agree with TRBD2. V shed 1 base and J 7 bases; nucleotides not matched to a gene: 4. CDR3 length: 15 amino acids. Germline CDR1 SGHDT, CDR2 YYEEEE. DNA of the CDR3: TGTGCCAGCAGCTTGCGACTAGCGGGAGGGCGGGAGCAGTACTTC. Its translation is CASSLRLAGGREQYF.

Ten or more counts support this clonotype. This sequence joins TRBV2 and TRBJ1-4; 7 bases line up with TRBD1. This CDR3 comprises 14 residues. Germline CDR1 is SNHLY and CDR2 is FYNNEI. V shed 7 bases and J 3 bases; nucleotides not matched to a gene: 5. This CDR3 is CASILDRANEKLFF. CDR3 nucleotides: TGTGCCAGCATTCTCGACAGGGCTAATGAAAAACTGTTTTTT.

Details on this clonotype: This may stem from a read error, because a much larger clone lies one nucleotide away. The chain uses TRBV28 and TRBJ2-4; TRBD2 matches at 9 bases. V trimming: 9 bases; J trimming: 2 bases; junction bases outside the gene matches: 14. Germline V gene lookup returns CDR1 MDHEN and CDR2 SYDVKM. The CDR3 is 17 amino acids. This chain's CDR3 is CASTSKRGELSKNIQYF. CDR3 bases: TGTGCCAGTACGTCTAAGCGGGGGGAGCTATCCAAAAACATTCAGTACTTC.

This chain uses TRBV9 with TRBJ2-5; 12 nucleotides line up with TRBD2. The CDR3 has 15 residues. Per germline, CDR1 SGDLS and CDR2 YYNGEE. V lost 4 bases, J lost 7 bases, and 8 bases stayed unmatched. CDR3 loop: CASSFGTSGFGTQYF. Written as DNA, the CDR3 is TGTGCCAGCAGCTTTGGGACTAGCGGGTTTGGGACCCAGTACTTC.

A few counts support this clonotype. The rearrangement links TRBV7-2 to TRBJ2-7; 8 bases are a match to TRBD2. The CDR3 has 18 residues. The ends lost 5 bases at V and 4 bases at J; junction bases unmatched: 19. Germline V lookup: CDR1 SGHTA, CDR2 FQGNSA. CDR3 protein: CASSVGGGGGGLRYEQYF. The CDR3 nucleotides are TGTGCCAGCAGCGTCGGGGGGGGTGGGGGGGGCCTTAGGTACGAGCAGTACTTC.

About this clonotype: This may arise from a read error, as a much more abundant clone is one base away. The V call is TRBV2, the J call TRBJ1-4, with TRBD1 identical over 7 bases. The CDR3 spans 15 residues. Germline V gives CDR1 SNHLY, CDR2 FYNNEI. The CDR3 here is CASPRATGTNGKLFF. Written as DNA, the CDR3 is TGTGCCAGCCCACGGGCGACAGGGACAAATGGAAAACTGTTTTTT.

Points on this clonotype: One end of the junction does not line up with germline, which may come from a read error. The chain recombines TRBV12-3 or TRBV12-4 with TRBJ2-2; TRBD2 matches 7 bases. The CDR3 runs 11 residues. In DNA form, the CDR3 reads TGTGCCAGCAATTTAGGACTAGTGCTGTTTTTT. Encoded protein: CASNLGLVLFF.

In its sample, this clonotype was seen many times. The J gene is TRBJ1-1, the V gene TRBV7-2; possible D gene TRBD1, 6 bases. The germline V gene has CDR1 SGHTA and CDR2 FQGNSA. Trimming took 5 bases from V and 6 from J, leaving 16 bases between them. This CDR3 comprises 14 residues. This chain's CDR3 is CASSLLGGLSEAFF. The CDR3 DNA is TGTGCCAGCAGCCTCCTGGGGGGCTTGTCTGAAGCTTTCTTT.

V usage is TRBV27 and J usage is TRBJ2-7; D perhaps matches TRBD2 (6 bases). Germline V gives CDR1 MNHEY, CDR2 SMNVEV (reference sequence). V lost 6 bases to trimming and J lost 4 bases, with 19 bases between them. This CDR3 spans 15 amino acids. Written as DNA, the CDR3 is TGTGCCAGCAGGAGGGTCGGGAGTATCGGGTACGAGCAGTACTTC. This translates into CASRRVGSIGYEQYF.

This clonotype was picked up many times. The V gene is TRBV6-2 or TRBV6-3, the J gene TRBJ2-7, with TRBD2 identical over 9 bases. The CDR3 is made up of 15 amino acids. Germline CDR1 reads MNHEY; CDR2 reads SVGEGT. Germline trimming cut 5 bases from V and 2 bases from J; bases unmatched to any gene: 7. The CDR3, as DNA: TGTGCCAGCAGTACCGCCGCGGGAGGGCCCTACGAGCAGTACTTC. Residues: CASSTAAGGPYEQYF.

V gene TRBV7-9 combines with J gene TRBJ2-7; possible D gene TRBD2, 5 bases. Germline V gives CDR1 SEHNR, CDR2 FQNEAQ (reference sequence). This CDR3 is 14 amino acids long. Between the trimmed V and J ends, which lost 5 bases and 1 base, there was a span of 12 bases. The CDR3 region is CASSQSTGSYEQYF. The DNA for the CDR3 is TGTGCCAGCAGCCAGTCGACGGGATCCTACGAGCAGTACTTC.

The rearrangement uses TRBV10-3 and TRBJ2-3, with a possible D match to TRBD2 (6 bases). This CDR3 contains 15 residues. The germline V and J ends were trimmed by 7 bases and 0 bases, with 14 bases remaining between them. The germline V gene has CDR1 ENHRY and CDR2 SYGVKD. Here the CDR3 DNA reads TGTGCCATCAATCCGACCGGGACTAGCACAGATACGCAGTATTTT. Amino acid sequence: CAINPTGTSTDTQYF.

This clonotype was detected only a few times. This sequence joins TRBV29-1 and TRBJ2-3; D perhaps matches TRBD2 (5 bases). The CDR3 is 11 residues long. The germline CDR1 and CDR2 sequences are SQVTM and ANQGSEA. V was cut by 6 bases and J by 1 base, with 5 bases left in between. Here the CDR3 reads CSVGGTDTQYF. For the CDR3, the DNA is TGCAGCGTCGGGGGCACAGATACGCAGTATTTT.

The rearrangement uses TRBV14 and TRBJ2-3; D possibly matches TRBD1 or TRBD2 (5 bases each). The germline V and J ends were trimmed by 7 bases and 8 bases, with 22 bases remaining between them. CDR1 and CDR2 (germline): SGHDN, FVKESK. The CDR3 spans 15 residues. The CDR3 here is CASNPGTSPGGTQYF. The CDR3 region has the DNA TGTGCCAGCAACCCCGGGACGTCGCCGGGCGGTACGCAGTATTTT.

This clonotype was counted a few times. A read error may account for a junction end that differs from germline. The J gene is TRBJ2-5, the V gene TRBV25-1; D might be TRBD1 (5 bases). The germline V gene encodes CDR1 MGHDK and CDR2 SYGVNS. This CDR3 has 13 amino acids. CDR3 amino acids: CASSGGAQATQYF. Written as DNA, the CDR3 is TGTGCCAGCAGTGGTGGGGCTCAAGCGACCCAGTACTTC.

The sample holds many counts of this clonotype. This chain links TRBV6-1 with TRBJ1-1, with 12 bases matching TRBD1. CDR1 is MNHNS, CDR2 SASEGT, per germline. This CDR3 region has 17 residues. V dropped 6 bases and J dropped 4; count of bases not matched to a gene: 12. The CDR3 spells CASRAPGQGALGTEAFF. The DNA for the CDR3 is TGTGCCAGCAGGGCGCCGGGACAGGGGGCTCTAGGCACTGAAGCTTTCTTT.